Below are 23 T cell receptor beta chains sequenced from a single sample in a study of cytomegalovirus exposure and HLA in healthy donors. Primers: 60 Vbeta forward and 13 Jbeta reverse. Profiling relied on immunoSEQ multiplex PCR, and the TCRdb table lists in-frame clones only, not all of them. The sample has around 200,000 clones, roughly four fifths seen once. The sequenced material came from PBMCs. The source of these receptors is a woman aged 30 to 39 in good health and CMV-seropositive.

In its sample, this clone was seen a few times. The chain combines TRBV5-4 with TRBJ2-1; TRBD1 is a possible D gene (5 bases). Germline V lookup: CDR1 SGHNT, CDR2 YYREEE (reference sequence). The CDR3 runs to 12 residues. The germline V and J ends were trimmed by 3 bases and 12 bases, with 13 bases remaining between them. CDR3 region: CASSSAGLRQFF. The CDR3 region has the DNA TGTGCCAGCAGCTCTGCAGGGCTGAGGCAGTTCTTC.

The rearrangement joins TRBV9 to TRBJ2-7; 11 bases map to TRBD2. CDR1 SGDLS and CDR2 YYNGEE come from the germline V gene. The CDR3 spans 14 residues. Germline trimming cut 4 bases from V and 4 bases from J; bases unmatched to any gene: 4. The CDR3 region is CASSRTSGLYEQYF. CDR3 DNA: TGTGCCAGCAGCCGGACTAGCGGGTTATACGAGCAGTACTTC.

This sequence joins TRBV29-1 and TRBJ1-1, with D possibly matching TRBD1 (5 bases). The CDR3 has 14 residues. Trimming shortened V by 6 bases and J by 4 bases, and 18 bases separated the two germline ends. The germline V gene has CDR1 SQVTM and CDR2 ANQGSEA. The CDR3 DNA sequence: TGCAGCGTCGATGGACATACAGCTACCACTGAAGCTTTCTTT. The encoded protein is CSVDGHTATTEAFF.

The rearrangement links TRBV7-2 to TRBJ1-2, with D possibly TRBD1 on 6 matching bases. The CDR3 runs 16 residues. CDR1 is SGHTA and CDR2 is FQGNSA in the germline V gene. Trimming cost V 4 bases and J 8 bases, with 23 bases left between them. The CDR3 reads CASSSAYGGLVEGYTF. CDR3 nucleotide sequence: TGTGCCAGCAGCTCCGCCTACGGGGGGCTAGTAGAGGGCTACACCTTC. Full variable domain (missing parts from reference TRBV7-2 and TRBJ1-2): GAGVSQSPSNKVTEKGKDVELRCDPISGHTALYWYRQSLGQGLEFLIYFQGNSAPDKSGLPSDRFSAERTGGSVSTLTIQRTQQEDSAVYLCASSSAYGGLVEGYTFGSGTRLTVV.

The V and J genes are TRBV11-3 and TRBJ2-1, with D hard to call. Trimming cost V 1 base and J 1 base, with 5 bases left between them. Germline CDR1 SGHNT, CDR2 YENEEA. The CDR3 is 14 amino acids. CDR3 sequence: CASSLGSSYNEQFF. In nucleotides, the CDR3 is TGTGCCAGCAGCTTAGGGAGTTCCTACAATGAGCAGTTCTTC.

The rearrangement joins TRBV4-1 to TRBJ1-5; D is unclear. CDR1 MGHRA and CDR2 YSYEKL come from the germline V gene. Deletions cut 0 bases from V and 0 bases from J, with 9 bases between. The CDR3 has 16 residues. This CDR3 is CASSQDIRNSNQPQHF. Here the CDR3 DNA reads TGCGCCAGCAGCCAAGATATCAGAAATAGCAATCAGCCCCAGCATTTT.

The chain is built from TRBV7-9 and TRBJ1-1, with TRBD1 as a possible D gene (6 bases). CDR1 and CDR2 from the germline V gene are SEHNR and FQNEAQ (reference sequence). The CDR3 runs to 12 residues. Trimming left V 8 bases short and J 1 base short, with 8 bases between. The CDR3 here is CASLGGNTEAFF. In DNA, the CDR3 is TGTGCCAGCTTAGGGGGGAACACTGAAGCTTTCTTT.

This clone was picked up one time. The chain couples TRBV9 to TRBJ2-1; 7 positions match TRBD2. The CDR3 has 15 amino acids. J gave up 3 bases and V 3 bases, and 6 bases lay outside the gene matches. The germline CDR1 and CDR2 sequences are SGDLS and YYNGEE. The chain's CDR3 is CASSGRTSRYNEQFF. In DNA form, the CDR3 reads TGTGCCAGCAGCGGGCGGACTAGTCGCTACAATGAGCAGTTCTTC. The whole variable domain, filled in from reference TRBV9 and TRBJ2-1, reads DSGVTQTPKHLITATGQRVTLRCSPRSGDLSVYWYQQSLDQGLQFLIQYYNGEERAKGNILERFSAQQFPDLHSELNLSSLELGDSALYFCASSGRTSRYNEQFFGPGTRLTVL.

The chain employs TRBV5-4 and TRBJ2-5; D is ambiguous. CDR1 is SGHNT, CDR2 YYREEE, per germline (reference sequence). This CDR3 region has 13 residues. V was clipped by 3 bases and J by 2 bases, with 8 bases between them. The CDR3 spells CASSSRSQETQYF. CDR3 nucleotides: TGTGCCAGCAGCTCCCGGAGTCAAGAGACCCAGTACTTC. Drawing the rest from reference TRBV5-4 and TRBJ2-5, the complete variable domain is ETGVTQSPTHLIKTRGQQVTLRCSSQSGHNTVSWYQQALGQGPQFIFQYYREEENGRGNFPPRFSGLQFPNYSSELNVNALELDDSALYLCASSSRSQETQYFGPGTRLLVL.

The CDR3 here is CASSLLAGADNEQFF. DNA of the CDR3: TGTGCCAGCAGCTTATTAGCGGGGGCCGACAATGAGCAGTTCTTC. The J gene is TRBJ2-1, the V gene TRBV7-9; TRBD2 matches 9 bases. After removal of 2 bases from V and 5 bases from J, the junction contained 4 bases not matched to a gene. From germline, CDR1 is SEHNR and CDR2 FQNEAQ (reference sequence). The CDR3 contains 15 residues. The variable domain in full, completed from reference TRBV7-9 and TRBJ2-1, reads DTGVSQNPRHKITKRGQNVTFRCDPISEHNRLYWYRQTLGQGPEFLTYFQNEAQLEKSRLLSDRFSAERPKGSFSTLEIQRTEQGDSAMYLCASSLLAGADNEQFFGPGTRLTVL.

V gene TRBV28 combines with J gene TRBJ1-2, with 7 bases aligning to TRBD1. CDR1 and CDR2 (germline): MDHEN, SYDVKM. V shed 5 bases, J shed 7 bases, and the junction held 19 bases outside the gene matches. The CDR3 contains 17 residues. CDR3 nucleotides: TGTGCCAGCAGTCGAGGGACAGCTGAAGGCCTGGGACGTGGCTACACCTTC. It translates to CASSRGTAEGLGRGYTF.

As DNA, the CDR3 is TGTGCCAGCAGCCCCCGACTTGAGGGTAACTATGGCTACACCTTC. It encodes CASSPRLEGNYGYTF. The chain employs TRBV9 and TRBJ1-2; D not resolved. Trimming stripped 4 bases from V and 1 base from J, with 14 bases between. The CDR3 loop spans 15 amino acids. In germline, CDR1 is SGDLS, CDR2 YYNGEE.

The genes are TRBV27 and TRBJ1-1, with TRBD1 matching over 9 bases. CDR3 size: 16 residues. The germline gives CDR1 MNHEY, CDR2 SMNVEV (reference sequence). J gave up 7 bases and V 0 bases, and 9 bases lay outside the gene matches. The CDR3 sequence is CASSLSLGQGFSEAFF. Written as DNA, the CDR3 is TGTGCCAGCAGTTTATCCTTGGGACAGGGCTTCAGTGAAGCTTTCTTT.

A word on this clone: The sample has other DNA sequences that encode this CDR3 too. The chain combines TRBV4-3 with TRBJ2-7; the D is unclear. Germline V gives CDR1 LGHNA, CDR2 YSLEER. The length of the CDR3 is 13 residues. V was pared by 2 bases and J by 0 bases, with 5 bases between. CDR3 region: CASSQYFSYEQYF. The CDR3 DNA is TGCGCCAGCAGCCAATACTTCTCCTACGAGCAGTACTTC.

This sequence joins TRBV5-1 and TRBJ2-5; tentatively, D is TRBD1 (5 bases). Germline V gene lookup returns CDR1 SGHRS and CDR2 YFSETQ. V was cut by 4 bases and J by 1 base, with 5 bases left in between. CDR3 length: 12 residues. CDR3: CASSQGQETQYF. The CDR3 coding sequence is TGCGCCAGCAGCCAGGGCCAAGAGACCCAGTACTTC.

V is TRBV6-6 and J is TRBJ2-7; D possibly corresponds to TRBD1 (6 bases). Germline V gene sequence: CDR1 MNHNY, CDR2 SVGAGI (reference sequence). Between the trimmed V and J ends, which lost 6 bases and 5 bases, there was a span of 17 bases. This CDR3 has 14 amino acids. The CDR3 DNA reads as TGTGCCAGCAGCGGACCGATGGGGGCGAACGAGCAGTACTTC. Translating gives CASSGPMGANEQYF.

The genes are TRBV19 and TRBJ2-3; no clear D. V dropped 5 bases and J dropped 2 bases, with 8 bases sitting between them. CDR3 length: 13 residues. Germline V gives CDR1 LNHDA, CDR2 SQIVND (reference sequence). CDR3 residues: CASSAGSTDTQYF. CDR3 nucleotides: TGTGCCAGTAGTGCAGGTTCCACAGATACGCAGTATTTT.

The chain has TRBV5-1 and TRBJ1-2; 11 bases map to TRBD1. Germline CDR1 and CDR2: SGHRS and YFSETQ. The CDR3 totals 14 residues. V shed 4 bases and J 3 bases; nucleotides not matched to a gene: 2. The CDR3 reads CASSGQGADYGYTF. Here the CDR3 DNA reads TGCGCCAGCAGCGGACAGGGGGCCGACTATGGCTACACCTTC.

This clone turned up a few times. In DNA, the CDR3 is TGTGCCAGCAGCCGTAACGGGGATTCTAGCACAGATACGCAGTATTTT. It translates to CASSRNGDSSTDTQYF. V gene TRBV11-2 combines with J gene TRBJ2-3, with D possibly TRBD2 on 5 matching bases. The CDR3 loop spans 16 amino acids. Trimming took off 5 bases at V and 0 bases at J, with 15 bases between the two ends. Germline assignment: CDR1 SGHAT and CDR2 FQNNGV. Supplemented by reference TRBV11-2 and TRBJ2-3, the full variable domain reads EAGVAQSPRYKIIEKRQSVAFWCNPISGHATLYWYQQILGQGPKLLIQFQNNGVVDDSQLPKDRFSAERLKGVDSTLKIQPAKLEDSAVYLCASSRNGDSSTDTQYFGPGTRLTVL.

CDR3 bases: TGTGCCTGGAGTACCGGGACAGCGAATGAAAAACTGTTTTTT. As protein: CAWSTGTANEKLFF. The rearrangement joins TRBV30 to TRBJ1-4; TRBD1 agrees at 7 bases. CDR1 is GTSNPN, CDR2 SVGIG, per germline (reference sequence). This CDR3 comprises 14 residues. V dropped 2 bases and J dropped 5; count of bases not matched to a gene: 5. The variable domain in full, completed from reference TRBV30 and TRBJ1-4, reads SQTIHQWPATLVQPVGSPLSLECTVEGTSNPNLYWYRQAAGRGLQLLFYSVGIGQISSEVPQNLSASRPQDRQFILSSKKLLLSDSGFYLCAWSTGTANEKLFFGSGTQLSVL.

The genes are TRBV6-1 and TRBJ1-2; 7 bases match TRBD1. Per the germline V gene, CDR1 is MNHNS and CDR2 is SASEGT. V trimming: 0 bases; J trimming: 2 bases; junction bases outside the gene matches: 3. This CDR3 is 15 amino acids long. CDR3 coding DNA: TGTGCCAGCAGTGAAGCGGGGACAGTGAACTATGGCTACACCTTC. Its protein product is CASSEAGTVNYGYTF.

The V and J genes are TRBV29-1 and TRBJ1-1; no definite D call. V lost 5 bases, J lost 1 base, and 11 bases lay in between. CDR3 length: 13 residues. Germline lookup yields CDR1 SQVTM and CDR2 ANQGSEA. CDR3 sequence reads: CSVSSQSNTEAFF. CDR3 DNA sequence: TGCAGCGTTAGTTCGCAGTCGAACACTGAAGCTTTCTTT.

This clone was detected only once. The chain employs TRBV2 and TRBJ1-4, with TRBD1 matching over 7 bases. In germline, CDR1 is SNHLY, CDR2 FYNNEI. This CDR3 has 15 amino acids. Trimming cost V 5 bases and J 3 bases; bases outside gene matches: 6. As DNA, the CDR3 is TGTGCCAGCAGTAAGGGGGCGGTGGCTAATGAAAAACTGTTTTTT. As protein: CASSKGAVANEKLFF.